This TCR beta chain was profiled in a study of blood T cell repertoires in COVID-19. Produced via immunoSEQ multiplex PCR; TCRdb's table is partial and in-frame only. The sample lists 200,000 to 250,000 clones, 88% occurring once. In germline, CDR1 is GTSNPN, CDR2 SVGIG (reference sequence). The CDR3 length is 14 residues. V was cut by 3 bases and J by 1 base, with 10 bases left in between. The specimen sequenced was PBMCs or T cells enriched from blood (not recorded which). The sequence was obtained from a woman in her 50s with acute COVID-19. This sequence joins TRBV30 and TRBJ2-1; possibly TRBD2 for D (6 bases). Written as DNA, the CDR3 is TGTGCCTGGAGGGGACTGACTTCCTACAATGAGCAGTTCTTC. Translated, it gives CAWRGLTSYNEQFF.